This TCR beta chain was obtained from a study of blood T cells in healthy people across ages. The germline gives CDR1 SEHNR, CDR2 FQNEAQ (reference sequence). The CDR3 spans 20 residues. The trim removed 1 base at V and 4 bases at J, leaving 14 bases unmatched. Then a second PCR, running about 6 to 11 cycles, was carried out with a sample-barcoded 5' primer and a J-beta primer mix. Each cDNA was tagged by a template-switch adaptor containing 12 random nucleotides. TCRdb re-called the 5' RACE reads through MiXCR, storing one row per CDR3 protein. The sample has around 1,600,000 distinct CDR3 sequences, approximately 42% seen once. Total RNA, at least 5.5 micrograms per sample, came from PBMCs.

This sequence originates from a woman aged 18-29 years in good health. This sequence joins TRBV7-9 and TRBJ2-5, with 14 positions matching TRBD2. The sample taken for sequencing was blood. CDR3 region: CASSLESVGLAGEAAETQYF. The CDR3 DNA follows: TGTGCCAGCAGCTTAGAGTCGGTGGGACTAGCGGGAGAGGCAGCAGAGACCCAGTACTTC. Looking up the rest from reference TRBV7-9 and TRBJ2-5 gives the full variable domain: DTGVSQNPRHKITKRGQNVTFRCDPISEHNRLYWYRQTLGQGPEFLTYFQNEAQLEKSRLLSDRFSAERPKGSFSTLEIQRTEQGDSAMYLCASSLESVGLAGEAAETQYFGPGTRLLVL.